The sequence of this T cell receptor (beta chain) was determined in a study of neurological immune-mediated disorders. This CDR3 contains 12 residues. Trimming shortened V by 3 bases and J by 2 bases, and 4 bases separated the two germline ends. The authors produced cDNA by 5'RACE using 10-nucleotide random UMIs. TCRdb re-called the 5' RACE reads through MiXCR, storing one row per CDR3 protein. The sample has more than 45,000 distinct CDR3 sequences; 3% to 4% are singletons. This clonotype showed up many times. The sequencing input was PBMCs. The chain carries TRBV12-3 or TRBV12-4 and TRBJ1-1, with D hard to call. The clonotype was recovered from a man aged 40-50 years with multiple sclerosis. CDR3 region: CASSFVNTEAFF. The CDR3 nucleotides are TGTGCCAGCAGTTTTGTCAACACTGAAGCTTTCTTT.